A single TCR beta chain is shown here with its context. Its antigen is unknown. V was cut by 2 bases and J by 1 base, with 9 bases left in between. This CDR3 is 15 amino acids long. Germline V gives CDR1 SGDLS, CDR2 YYNGEE. The data originate from a study of T cells in Graves' hyperthyroidism and ophthalmopathy. Study conclusions and caveats: Blood held most thyroid clonotypes expanded above 0.001 frequency.

The TCR beta CDR3 regions underwent amplification using RNA transcripts as the source. An initial round of RT-PCR targeting the TCR CDR3 relied on the HTBI primer set. TCRdb ran MiXCR on the multiplex PCR reads and lists one entry per CDR3 protein. The repertoire holds about 600,000 distinct CDR3 sequences, with around 15% as singletons. Pregnant or lactating patients were excluded, as were those with uncontrolled infection or other autoimmune disease. PBMCs stemmed from approximately 10 ml fresh peripheral blood. V is TRBV9 and J is TRBJ2-2; D not resolved. The material sequenced was blood. The source of this sequence is a woman in her forties with Graves' ophthalmopathy. The CDR3 region has the DNA TGTGCCAGCAGCGTCACAGATAAGAACACCGGGGAGCTGTTTTTT. Amino acid sequence: CASSVTDKNTGELFF.